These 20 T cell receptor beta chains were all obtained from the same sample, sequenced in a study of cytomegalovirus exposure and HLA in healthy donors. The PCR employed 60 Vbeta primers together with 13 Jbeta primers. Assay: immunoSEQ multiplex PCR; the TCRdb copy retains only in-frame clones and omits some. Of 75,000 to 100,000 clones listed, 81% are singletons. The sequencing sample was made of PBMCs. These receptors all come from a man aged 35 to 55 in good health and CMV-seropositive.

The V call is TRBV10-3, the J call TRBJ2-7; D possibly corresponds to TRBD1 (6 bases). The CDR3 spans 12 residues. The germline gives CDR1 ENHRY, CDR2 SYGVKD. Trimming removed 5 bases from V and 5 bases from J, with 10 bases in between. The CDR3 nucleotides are TGTGCCATCAGTCCTACAGGGAACGAGCAGTACTTC. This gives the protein CAISPTGNEQYF.

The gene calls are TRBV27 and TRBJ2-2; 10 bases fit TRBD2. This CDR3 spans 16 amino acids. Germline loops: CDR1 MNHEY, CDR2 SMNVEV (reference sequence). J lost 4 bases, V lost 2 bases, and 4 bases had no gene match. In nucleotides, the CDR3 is TGTGCCAGCAGTTTACTAGCGGGAGTAGGCACCGGGGAGCTGTTTTTT. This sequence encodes CASSLLAGVGTGELFF.

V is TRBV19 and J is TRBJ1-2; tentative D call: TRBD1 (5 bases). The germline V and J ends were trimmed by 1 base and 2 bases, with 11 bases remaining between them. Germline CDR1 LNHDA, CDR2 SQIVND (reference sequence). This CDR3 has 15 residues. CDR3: CASSIAAGWNYGYTF. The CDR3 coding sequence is TGTGCCAGTAGTATAGCTGCAGGGTGGAACTATGGCTACACCTTC. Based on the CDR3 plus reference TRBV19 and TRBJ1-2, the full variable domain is DGGITQSPKYLFRKEGQNVTLSCEQNLNHDAMYWYRQDPGQGLRLIYYSQIVNDFQKGDIAEGYSVSREKKESFPLTVTSAQKNPTAFYLCASSIAAGWNYGYTFGSGTRLTVV.

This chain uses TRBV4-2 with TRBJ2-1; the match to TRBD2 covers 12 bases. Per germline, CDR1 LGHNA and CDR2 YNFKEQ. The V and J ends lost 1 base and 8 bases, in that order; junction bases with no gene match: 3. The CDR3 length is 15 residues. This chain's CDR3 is CASSQVLAGGHEQFF. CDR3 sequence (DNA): TGTGCCAGCAGCCAAGTACTAGCGGGGGGACATGAGCAGTTCTTC.

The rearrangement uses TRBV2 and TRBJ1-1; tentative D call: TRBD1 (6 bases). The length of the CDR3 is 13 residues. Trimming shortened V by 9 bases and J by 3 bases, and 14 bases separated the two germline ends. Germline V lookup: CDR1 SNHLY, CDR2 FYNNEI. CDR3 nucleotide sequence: TGTGCCAGTTCTGGGCAGGGGTACACTGAAGCTTTCTTT. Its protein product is CASSGQGYTEAFF.

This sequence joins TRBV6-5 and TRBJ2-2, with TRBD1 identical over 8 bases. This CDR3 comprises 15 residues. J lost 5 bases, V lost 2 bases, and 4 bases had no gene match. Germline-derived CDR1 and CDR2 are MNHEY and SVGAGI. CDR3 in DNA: TGTGCCAGCAGTTACGACAGGGGTAGGACCGGGGAGCTGTTTTTT. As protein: CASSYDRGRTGELFF.

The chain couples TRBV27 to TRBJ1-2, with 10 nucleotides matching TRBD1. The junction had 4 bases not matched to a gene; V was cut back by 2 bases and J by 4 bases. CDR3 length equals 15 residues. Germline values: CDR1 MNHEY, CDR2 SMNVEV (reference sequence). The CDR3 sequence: CASSLIGTGAYGYTF. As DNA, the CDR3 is TGTGCCAGCAGTTTAATCGGGACAGGGGCCTATGGCTACACCTTC.

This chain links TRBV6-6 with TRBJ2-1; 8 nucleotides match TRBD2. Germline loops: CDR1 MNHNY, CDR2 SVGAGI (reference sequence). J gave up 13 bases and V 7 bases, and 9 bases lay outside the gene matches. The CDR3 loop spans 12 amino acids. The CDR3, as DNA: TGTGCCAGCACCCCCAGCGGGAGCATACAGTTCTTC. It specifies CASTPSGSIQFF.

The CDR3 loop reads CASSLNPGTGVPNEQFF. The DNA for the CDR3 is TGCGCCAGCTCTCTCAACCCCGGGACAGGGGTCCCCAATGAGCAGTTCTTC. The chain links TRBV5-1 to TRBJ2-1; 10 nucleotides align to TRBD1. With V trimmed by 7 bases and J by 6 bases, 16 bases remained unmatched. This CDR3 region has 17 residues. Germline CDR1 reads SGHRS; CDR2 reads YFSETQ.

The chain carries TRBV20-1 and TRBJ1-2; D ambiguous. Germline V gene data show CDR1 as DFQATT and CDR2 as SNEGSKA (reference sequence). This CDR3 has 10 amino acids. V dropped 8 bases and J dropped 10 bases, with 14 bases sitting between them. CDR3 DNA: TGCAGTTCGGCCACGGGAGCCTACACCTTC. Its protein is CSSATGAYTF.

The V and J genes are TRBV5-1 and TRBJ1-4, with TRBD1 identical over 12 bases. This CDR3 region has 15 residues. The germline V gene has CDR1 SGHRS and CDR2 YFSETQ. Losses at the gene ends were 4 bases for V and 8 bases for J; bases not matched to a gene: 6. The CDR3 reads CASSDLGTGGEKLFF. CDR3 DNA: TGCGCCAGCAGCGATCTCGGGACAGGGGGCGAAAAACTGTTTTTT.

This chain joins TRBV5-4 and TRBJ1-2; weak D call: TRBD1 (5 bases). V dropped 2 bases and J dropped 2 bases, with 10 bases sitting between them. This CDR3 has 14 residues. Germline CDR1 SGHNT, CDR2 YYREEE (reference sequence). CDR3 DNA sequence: TGTGCCAGCAGCTTAATCTCAGGGAACTATGGCTACACCTTC. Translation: CASSLISGNYGYTF.

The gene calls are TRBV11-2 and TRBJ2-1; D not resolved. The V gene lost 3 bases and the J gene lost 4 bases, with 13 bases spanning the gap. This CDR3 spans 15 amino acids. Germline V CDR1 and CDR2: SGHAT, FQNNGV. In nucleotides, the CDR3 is TGTGCCAGCAGCTTCGTAGTCTCGAGATACAATGAGCAGTTCTTC. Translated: CASSFVVSRYNEQFF. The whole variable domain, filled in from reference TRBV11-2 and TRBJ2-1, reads EAGVAQSPRYKIIEKRQSVAFWCNPISGHATLYWYQQILGQGPKLLIQFQNNGVVDDSQLPKDRFSAERLKGVDSTLKIQPAKLEDSAVYLCASSFVVSRYNEQFFGPGTRLTVL.

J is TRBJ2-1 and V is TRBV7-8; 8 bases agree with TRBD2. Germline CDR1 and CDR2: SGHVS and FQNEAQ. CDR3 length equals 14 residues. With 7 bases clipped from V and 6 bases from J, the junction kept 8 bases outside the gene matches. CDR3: CASTRLAGRNEQFF. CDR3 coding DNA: TGTGCCAGCACTCGGCTAGCGGGCCGCAATGAGCAGTTCTTC.

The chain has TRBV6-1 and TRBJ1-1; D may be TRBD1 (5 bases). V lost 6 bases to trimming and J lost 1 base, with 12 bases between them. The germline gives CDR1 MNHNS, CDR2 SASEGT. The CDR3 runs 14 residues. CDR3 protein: CASSISGGNTEAFF. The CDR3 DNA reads TGTGCCAGCAGCATATCGGGGGGGAACACTGAAGCTTTCTTT.

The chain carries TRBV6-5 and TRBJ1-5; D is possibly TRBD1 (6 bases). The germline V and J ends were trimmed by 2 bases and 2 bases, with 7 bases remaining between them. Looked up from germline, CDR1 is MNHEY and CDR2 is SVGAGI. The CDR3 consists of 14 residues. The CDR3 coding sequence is TGTGCCAGCAGTTACCGACAGGGCAATCAGCCCCAGCATTTT. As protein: CASSYRQGNQPQHF.

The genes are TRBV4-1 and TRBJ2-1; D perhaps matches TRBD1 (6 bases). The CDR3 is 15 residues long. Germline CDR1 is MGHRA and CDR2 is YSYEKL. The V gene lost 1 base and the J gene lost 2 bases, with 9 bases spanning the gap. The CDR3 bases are TGCGCCAGCAGCCAAGCGCAGGGGCCCTACAATGAGCAGTTCTTC. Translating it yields CASSQAQGPYNEQFF.

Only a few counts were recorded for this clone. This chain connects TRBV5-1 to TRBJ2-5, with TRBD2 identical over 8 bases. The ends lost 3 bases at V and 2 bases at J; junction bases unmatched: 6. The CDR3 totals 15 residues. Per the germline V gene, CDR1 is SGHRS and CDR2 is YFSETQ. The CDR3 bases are TGCGCCAGCAGCTCGCACGCTAGCGGGCAAGAGACCCAGTACTTC. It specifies CASSSHASGQETQYF.

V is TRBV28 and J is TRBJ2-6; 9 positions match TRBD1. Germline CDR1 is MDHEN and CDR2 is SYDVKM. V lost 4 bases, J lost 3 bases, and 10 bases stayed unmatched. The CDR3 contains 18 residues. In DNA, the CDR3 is TGTGCCAGCAGTTCTCCCCGGGACAGGGCACGTGGGGCCAACGTCCTGACTTTC. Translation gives CASSSPRDRARGANVLTF.

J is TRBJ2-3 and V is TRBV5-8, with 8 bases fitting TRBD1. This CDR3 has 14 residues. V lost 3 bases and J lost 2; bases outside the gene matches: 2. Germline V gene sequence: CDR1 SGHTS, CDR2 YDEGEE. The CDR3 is CASSWGQDTDTQYF. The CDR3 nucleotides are TGTGCCAGCAGCTGGGGACAGGACACAGATACGCAGTATTTT.